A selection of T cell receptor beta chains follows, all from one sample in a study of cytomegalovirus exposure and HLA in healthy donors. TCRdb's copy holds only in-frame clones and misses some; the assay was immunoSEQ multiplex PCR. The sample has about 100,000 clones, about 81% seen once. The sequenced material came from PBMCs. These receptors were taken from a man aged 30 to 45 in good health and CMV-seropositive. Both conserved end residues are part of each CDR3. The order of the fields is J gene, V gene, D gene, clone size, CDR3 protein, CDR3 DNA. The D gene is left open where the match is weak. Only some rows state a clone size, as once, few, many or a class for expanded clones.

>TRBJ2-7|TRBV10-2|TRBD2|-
CASSESGGPYEQYF
TGCGCCAGCAGTGAGAGCGGGGGGCCCTACGAGCAGTACTTC
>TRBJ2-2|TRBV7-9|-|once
CASSLGSGNTGELFF
TGTGCCAGCAGCTTAGGTAGCGGGAACACCGGGGAGCTGTTTTTT
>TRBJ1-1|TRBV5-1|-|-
CASSYEAEAFF
TGCGCCAGCAGCTACGAGGCTGAAGCTTTCTTT
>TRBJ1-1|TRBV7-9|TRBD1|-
CSSRLPGQGFSSANTEAFF
TGTTCCAGCAGATTACCGGGACAGGGGTTTAGTTCGGCGAACACTGAAGCTTTCTTT
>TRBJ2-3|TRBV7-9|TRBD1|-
CASSFPTGAFTDTQYF
TGTGCCAGCAGCTTTCCGACAGGGGCGTTCACAGATACGCAGTATTTT
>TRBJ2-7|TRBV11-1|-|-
CASSPGGAFYEQYF
TGTGCCAGCAGCCCTGGGGGGGCCTTCTACGAGCAGTACTTC
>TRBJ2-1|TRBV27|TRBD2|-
CASRFFSGGPYNEQFF
TGTGCCAGCAGGTTCTTTAGCGGGGGACCTTACAATGAGCAGTTCTTC
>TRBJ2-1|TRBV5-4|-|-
CASSSQGSSYNEQFF
TGTGCCAGCAGCTCTCAGGGAAGCTCCTACAATGAGCAGTTCTTC
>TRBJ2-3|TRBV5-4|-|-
CASSLRRGRTDTQYF
TGTGCCAGCAGCTTGCGGCGGGGGCGCACAGATACGCAGTATTTT
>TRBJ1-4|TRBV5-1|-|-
CASSLETGINEKLFF
TGCGCCAGCAGCCTGGAGACAGGTATTAATGAAAAACTGTTTTTT
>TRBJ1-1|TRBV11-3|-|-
CASSSSTDSNTEAFF
TGTGCCAGCAGCTCTTCGACAGATTCGAACACTGAAGCTTTCTTT
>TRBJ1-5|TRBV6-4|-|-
CASSISRELSGQPQHF
TGTGCCAGCAGTATCTCACGAGAGCTAAGTGGTCAGCCCCAGCATTTT
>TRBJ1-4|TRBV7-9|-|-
CASSLGDRDNEKLFF
TGTGCCAGCAGCTTAGGAGACAGAGATAATGAAAAACTGTTTTTT
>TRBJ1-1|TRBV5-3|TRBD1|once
CARSLDRVVCPMNTEAFF
TGTGCCAGAAGCCTTGACAGGGTGGTTTGTCCCATGAACACTGAAGCTTTCTTT
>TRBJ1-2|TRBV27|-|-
CASSLMAGVNLNYGYTF
TGTGCCAGCAGTTTAATGGCGGGCGTTAACTTGAACTATGGCTACACCTTC
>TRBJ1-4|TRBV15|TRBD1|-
CATSRKSGTGAEKLFF
TGTGCCACCAGCAGGAAGTCCGGGACAGGGGCTGAAAAACTGTTTTTT
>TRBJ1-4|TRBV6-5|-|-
CASSYSTGANEKLFF
TGTGCCAGCAGTTACTCGACCGGGGCTAATGAAAAACTGTTTTTT
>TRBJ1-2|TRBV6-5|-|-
CASSYSDKYGYTF
TGTGCCAGCAGTTACAGTGACAAATATGGCTACACCTTC
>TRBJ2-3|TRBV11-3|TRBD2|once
CASSVARTSGRTDTQYF
TGTGCCAGCAGCGTAGCTCGGACTAGCGGACGCACAGATACGCAGTATTTT
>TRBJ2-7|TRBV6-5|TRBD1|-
CASSYSWTGAYEQYF
TGTGCCAGCAGTTACTCGTGGACAGGGGCCTACGAGCAGTACTTC
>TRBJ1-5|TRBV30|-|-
CAWRDQGTSNQPQHF
TGTGCCTGGAGGGACCAGGGGACAAGCAATCAGCCCCAGCATTTT
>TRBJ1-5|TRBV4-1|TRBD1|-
CASNHEWGQRNQPQHF
TGCGCCAGCAATCACGAATGGGGACAGCGCAATCAGCCCCAGCATTTT
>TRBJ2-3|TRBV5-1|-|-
CASSLAVERGSDTQYF
TGCGCCAGCAGCTTGGCCGTGGAACGGGGGTCAGATACGCAGTATTTT
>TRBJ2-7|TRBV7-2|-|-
CASSHKRVAEQYF
TGTGCCAGCAGCCACAAGCGGGTCGCCGAGCAGTACTTC
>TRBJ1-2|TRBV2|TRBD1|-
CASLGVQGSYGYTF
TGTGCCAGTCTAGGAGTACAGGGGTCGTATGGCTACACCTTC
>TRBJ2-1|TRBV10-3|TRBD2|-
CAMGTGTRLYNEQFF
TGTGCCATGGGAACCGGGACTAGACTCTACAATGAGCAGTTCTTC
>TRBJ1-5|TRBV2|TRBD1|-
CASSGRGTVSNQPQHF
TGTGCCAGCAGTGGCAGAGGGACAGTTAGCAATCAGCCCCAGCATTTT
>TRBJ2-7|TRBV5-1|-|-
CASSLSASILYEQYF
TGCGCCAGCAGCTTATCGGCTAGTATTTTGTACGAGCAGTACTTC
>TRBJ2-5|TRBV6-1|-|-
CATNRNPQETQYF
TGTGCCACGAACAGAAACCCCCAAGAGACCCAGTACTTC
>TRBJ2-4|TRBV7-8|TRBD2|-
CASSSRGGRAKNIQYF
TGTGCCAGCAGCTCCCGGGGGGGCCGGGCCAAAAACATTCAGTACTTC
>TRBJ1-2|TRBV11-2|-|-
CASSLGQVANYGYTF
TGTGCCAGCAGCTTAGGTCAGGTAGCTAACTATGGCTACACCTTC
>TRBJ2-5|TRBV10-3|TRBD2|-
CAISEGTSGQETQYF
TGTGCCATCAGTGAAGGGACTAGCGGGCAAGAGACCCAGTACTTC
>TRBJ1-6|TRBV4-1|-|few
CASSQDGGGGSPLHF
TGCGCCAGCAGCCAAGATGGCGGGGGCGGTTCACCCCTCCACTTT
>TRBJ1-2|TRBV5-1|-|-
CASSLATGGSYGYTF
TGCGCCAGCAGCTTGGCCACGGGGGGCAGCTATGGCTACACCTTC
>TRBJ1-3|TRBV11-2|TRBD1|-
CASRLAGGSGNTIYF
TGTGCCAGCAGGCTTGCAGGGGGCTCTGGAAACACCATATATTTT
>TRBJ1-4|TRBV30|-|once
CAWGTLEGEKLFF
TGTGCCTGGGGGACACTAGAAGGTGAAAAACTGTTTTTT
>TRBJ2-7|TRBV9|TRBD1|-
CASSSGQGDYEQYF
TGTGCCAGCAGTTCGGGACAGGGGGATTACGAGCAGTACTTC
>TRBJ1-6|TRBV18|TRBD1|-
CASSPSAGTGNSPLHF
TGTGCCAGCTCACCGTCCGCCGGGACAGGGAATTCACCCCTCCACTTT
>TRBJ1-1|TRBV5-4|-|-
CASRVDRIRNTEAFF
TGTGCCAGCAGGGTAGACAGGATCCGGAACACTGAAGCTTTCTTT
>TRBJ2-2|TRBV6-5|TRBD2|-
CASSSPGLVSGELFF
TGTGCCAGCAGTTCTCCGGGACTAGTCTCCGGGGAGCTGTTTTTT
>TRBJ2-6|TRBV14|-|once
CASSRYAAGANGLTF
TGTGCCAGCAGCCGTTATGCGGCTGGGGCCAACGGCCTGACTTTC
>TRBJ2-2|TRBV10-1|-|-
CASSDQIGVGELFF
TGCGCCAGCAGTGACCAAATAGGGGTCGGGGAGCTGTTTTTT
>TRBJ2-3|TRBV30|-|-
CAWGRTADTQYF
TGTGCCTGGGGGAGGACGGCAGATACGCAGTATTTT
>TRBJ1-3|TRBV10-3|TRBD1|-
CAIRSGTGGDDSGNTIYF
TGTGCCATCAGATCCGGGACAGGGGGCGACGACTCTGGAAACACCATATATTTT
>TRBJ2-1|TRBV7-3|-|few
CASSPRHLNEQFF
TGTGCCAGCAGCCCCCGACACCTCAATGAGCAGTTCTTC
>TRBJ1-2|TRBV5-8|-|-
CASSWTVNYGYTF
TGTGCCAGCTCCTGGACTGTAAACTATGGCTACACCTTC
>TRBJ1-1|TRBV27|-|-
CASSLGTGRNTEAFF
TGTGCCAGCAGTTTGGGAACAGGGAGAAACACTGAAGCTTTCTTT
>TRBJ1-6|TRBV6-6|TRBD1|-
CASRGDRGTNSPLHF
TGTGCCAGCAGGGGGGACAGGGGGACTAATTCACCCCTCCACTTT
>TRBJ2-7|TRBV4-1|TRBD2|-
CASSQSAGDYEQYF
TGCGCCAGCAGCCAAAGTGCGGGGGACTACGAGCAGTACTTC
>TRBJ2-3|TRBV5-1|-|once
CASSLAGGRSTDTQYF
TGCGCCAGCAGCTTGGCCGGGGGTCGAAGCACAGATACGCAGTATTTT
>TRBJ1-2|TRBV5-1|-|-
CVSSLGQNEGYTF
TGCGTCAGCAGCTTGGGACAAAATGAAGGCTACACCTTC
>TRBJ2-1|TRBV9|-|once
CASSVAGGWEQFF
TGTGCCAGCAGCGTAGCTGGGGGGTGGGAGCAGTTCTTC
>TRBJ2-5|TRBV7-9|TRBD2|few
CASSSKRGTETQYF
TGTGCCAGCAGCTCGAAGCGGGGAACAGAGACCCAGTACTTC
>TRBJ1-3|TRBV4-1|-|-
CASSQDGVSGNTIYF
TGCGCCAGCAGCCAAGATGGAGTATCTGGAAACACCATATATTTT
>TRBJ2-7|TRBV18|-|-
CASSPGEGVYEQYF
TGTGCCAGCTCACCAGGGGAAGGGGTCTACGAGCAGTACTTC